The clone carrying this T cell receptor (beta chain) was detected many times. The antigen remains unidentified. The data stem from a study of naive and memory T cell subsets. Points from the study as a whole: Expression changes during T cell differentiation may affect RNA-based TCR counts. Clonotypes are single alpha or beta chains, not paired receptors.

Sequential positive selection took CD4 T cells first, then CD8 T cells. The beta constant-region primer was an equimolar mix of two oligonucleotides covering TRBC1 and TRBC2. Nested alpha and beta constant-region primers with the SP2 primer drove four PCR rounds on ligated cDNA. TCRdb independently ran MiXCR on the UMI-ligation and nested PCR reads; one entry per CDR3 protein. The table has some 87,000 distinct CDR3 sequences, over 7% seen once. The CDR3 is 14 amino acids. V shed 3 bases and J shed 4 bases, with 12 bases lying between them. Germline CDR1 MNHEY, CDR2 SVGEGT. This TCR was recovered from a human donor in good health. This chain connects TRBV6-2 or TRBV6-3 to TRBJ1-1; D remains ambiguous. Sequences were obtained from central memory CD4+ T cells from blood. In DNA, the CDR3 is TGTGCCAGCAGTTATCTCCCAGGACCCACTGAAGCTTTCTTT. Residues: CASSYLPGPTEAFF.